Listed below are T cell receptor beta chains from one sample, sequenced in a study of naive and memory T cell subsets. A single record per CDR3 protein comes from TCRdb applying MiXCR to the UMI-ligation and nested PCR reads. The profile shows 140,000 to 150,000 distinct CDR3 sequences, roughly 22% of them singletons. Sequenced input: naive CD4+ T cells from blood. These receptors all stem from a human donor in good health. Each CDR3 is given with its conserved first and last residue. The order of the fields is D gene, clone size, V gene, J gene, CDR3 protein, CDR3 DNA. The D gene is left open where the match is weak. Expanded clones get a size class; other rows say once, few or many, or leave the size out.

TRBD2	few	TRBV10-2	TRBJ2-1	CASSERLAGIYNEQFF	TGCGCCAGCAGTGAGCGACTAGCGGGCATCTACAATGAGCAGTTCTTC
TRBD2	few	TRBV6-5	TRBJ2-7	CATGGGPYEQYF	TGTGCCACCGGGGGGGGCCCCTACGAGCAGTACTTC
NA	NA	TRBV4-2	TRBJ1-5	CASTSRAGFQHF	TGTGCCAGCACCTCAAGAGCAGGGTTCCAGCATTTT
TRBD2	NA	TRBV5-4	TRBJ2-3	CASSLMTSGRDTQYF	TGTGCCAGCAGCTTGATGACTAGCGGGAGGGATACGCAGTATTTT
TRBD2	NA	TRBV7-2	TRBJ2-3	CASSPSEGLGYF	TGTGCCAGCAGCCCCAGCGAGGGACTAGGGTATTTT
NA	few	TRBV7-3	TRBJ2-3	CASSLTQGSTDTQYF	TGTGCCAGCAGCTTAACACAGGGAAGCACAGATACGCAGTATTTT
NA	NA	TRBV6-1	TRBJ2-7	CASSESRNSYYEQYF	TGTGCCAGCAGTGAATCGAGAAACAGTTACTACGAGCAGTACTTC
NA	NA	TRBV6-2/TRBV6-3	TRBJ2-3	CASSYDGIRGTQYF	TGTGCCAGCAGTTACGATGGCATTAGGGGTACGCAGTATTTT
TRBD2	NA	TRBV20-1	TRBJ2-1	CSAITEGLAGVNEQFF	TGCAGTGCCATAACAGAGGGACTAGCGGGTGTTAATGAGCAGTTCTTC
TRBD1	NA	TRBV3-1	TRBJ2-7	CASSQVRGREQYF	TGTGCCAGCAGCCAAGTCAGGGGGCGCGAGCAGTACTTC